This TCR beta chain was observed in a study of T cells after yellow fever vaccination. For the study at large: Preparation of the low-cell-number fractions used SMART-Seq v4 Ultra Low Input.

At least ten counts were recorded for this clonotype. The antigen remains undetermined. The authors made TCR cDNA by 5'RACE template switching, adding a universal primer site and UMIs. TCRdb independently ran MiXCR on the 5' RACE reads; one entry per CDR3 protein. The table shows a few hundred thousand distinct CDR3 sequences, with approximately 4.5% occurring only once. Germline V CDR1 and CDR2: SGHTA, FQGNSA. The junction had 1 base not matched to a gene; V was cut back by 1 base and J by 7 bases. CDR3 size: 13 residues. General study points: Faster peaking, at day 5 versus 15, marked a secondary response that was weaker. Abundant bulk-derived clonotypes could contaminate FACS-sorted repertoires.

This receptor was taken from a man aged 18 to 29 who received the YFV17D yellow fever vaccine. The gene calls are TRBV7-2 and TRBJ1-5, with 7 bases aligning to TRBD1. Sequenced here: PBMCs, sampled 15 days after the yellow fever booster vaccination. The CDR3 sequence: CASSLDRGQPQHF. The CDR3 bases are TGTGCCAGCAGCTTAGACAGGGGACAGCCCCAGCATTTT.